These T cell receptor beta chains were read from a single sample in a study of CD8 T cells in Susac syndrome. TCRdb processed the immunoSEQ multiplex PCR reads anew with MiXCR; each CDR3 protein has one entry. The sample carries some 190,000 distinct CDR3 sequences, 90% to 95% recorded once. Sequencing was done on a sample of CD4+ T cells from PBMCs. The receptors were gathered from a human donor in good health. CDR3s include the opening cysteine and the closing phenylalanine or tryptophan. Fields, in order: J gene, D gene, clone size, V gene, CDR3 DNA, CDR3 protein. The D gene is left open where the match is weak. The size of a clone is reported for some rows only, either as once, few or many, or as a class for expanded clones.

J gene: TRBJ2-2
D gene: TRBD1
clone size: -
V gene: TRBV29-1
CDR3 DNA: TGCAGCGCTGGGACAGGGGCGAACGCCGGGGAGCTGTTTTTT
CDR3 protein: CSAGTGANAGELFF

J gene: TRBJ2-3
D gene: -
clone size: -
V gene: TRBV5-5
CDR3 DNA: TGTGCCAGCAGCCCCGGGAGCGGAAACACAGATACACAGTATTTT
CDR3 protein: CASSPGSGNTDTQYF

J gene: TRBJ2-1
D gene: -
clone size: -
V gene: TRBV25-1
CDR3 DNA: TGTGCCAGCAGGAACACACAGGGCGCCTACAATGAGCAGTTCTTC
CDR3 protein: CASRNTQGAYNEQFF

J gene: TRBJ1-1
D gene: -
clone size: -
V gene: TRBV19
CDR3 DNA: TGTGCCAGTAGTATTGTGGGGGGGAACACTGAAGCTTTCTTT
CDR3 protein: CASSIVGGNTEAFF

J gene: TRBJ2-1
D gene: -
clone size: once
V gene: TRBV29-1
CDR3 DNA: TGCAGCGTTGACGGCAGGGGGGTCGCTGAGCAGTTCTTC
CDR3 protein: CSVDGRGVAEQFF

J gene: TRBJ1-2
D gene: TRBD1
clone size: -
V gene: TRBV28
CDR3 DNA: TGTGCCAGCAGTGCTCCGGGACAGAGTCAGGCAGGCTATGGCTACACCTTC
CDR3 protein: CASSAPGQSQAGYGYTF

J gene: TRBJ2-7
D gene: TRBD2
clone size: -
V gene: TRBV6-6
CDR3 DNA: TGTGCCAGCAGTCGACGGGGGGCCTACGAGCAGTACTTC
CDR3 protein: CASSRRGAYEQYF

J gene: TRBJ2-5
D gene: -
clone size: -
V gene: TRBV20-1
CDR3 DNA: TGCAGTGCTAGAGAACCTGGAGGCGCTCCCCAAGAGACCCAGTACTTC
CDR3 protein: CSAREPGGAPQETQYF

J gene: TRBJ1-1
D gene: -
clone size: -
V gene: TRBV30
CDR3 DNA: TGTGCCTGGACTATACAAAGGGACACTGAAGCTTTCTTT
CDR3 protein: CAWTIQRDTEAFF

J gene: TRBJ2-1
D gene: TRBD2
clone size: -
V gene: TRBV20-1
CDR3 DNA: TGCAGTGCTCCGCAGCGGGGAAGCTCCTACAATGAGCAGTTCTTC
CDR3 protein: CSAPQRGSSYNEQFF

J gene: TRBJ2-3
D gene: -
clone size: -
V gene: TRBV20-1
CDR3 DNA: TGCAGTGCTAGAGAGGGGAGTTGGACAGATACGCAGTATTTT
CDR3 protein: CSAREGSWTDTQYF

J gene: TRBJ1-5
D gene: TRBD1
clone size: -
V gene: TRBV3-1
CDR3 DNA: TGTGCCAGCAGTCTAGGGGGCGACGGTCAGCCCCAGCATTTT
CDR3 protein: CASSLGGDGQPQHF

J gene: TRBJ2-3
D gene: TRBD2
clone size: -
V gene: TRBV5-6
CDR3 DNA: TGTGCCAGCAGCTTGGTAGCGGGGGGCCTCTATAGCACAGATACGCAGTATTTT
CDR3 protein: CASSLVAGGLYSTDTQYF

J gene: TRBJ2-1
D gene: -
clone size: -
V gene: TRBV7-3
CDR3 DNA: TGTGCCAGCAGCTTAAGTGCTCCCAACTACAATGAGCAGTTCTTC
CDR3 protein: CASSLSAPNYNEQFF

J gene: TRBJ2-2
D gene: TRBD1
clone size: -
V gene: TRBV4-1
CDR3 DNA: TGCGCCAGCAGCGGACAGGGGGTGTTCGGGGAGCTGTTTTTT
CDR3 protein: CASSGQGVFGELFF

J gene: TRBJ1-1
D gene: -
clone size: -
V gene: TRBV15
CDR3 DNA: TGTGCCACCAGCAGACCCGACAGAGGGATTGAAGCTTTCTTT
CDR3 protein: CATSRPDRGIEAFF

J gene: TRBJ2-3
D gene: TRBD2
clone size: -
V gene: TRBV20-1
CDR3 DNA: TGCAGCTCGGGACTAGCGGGAGTATCGGATACGCAGTATTTT
CDR3 protein: CSSGLAGVSDTQYF

J gene: TRBJ2-7
D gene: -
clone size: -
V gene: TRBV10-1
CDR3 DNA: TGCGCCAGCATAAGGGGTCCCTCTTTCTACGAGCAGTACTTC
CDR3 protein: CASIRGPSFYEQYF

J gene: TRBJ1-1
D gene: -
clone size: -
V gene: TRBV2
CDR3 DNA: TGTGCCAGCAGTGGGGGACTATCCATGAACACTGAAGCTTTCTTT
CDR3 protein: CASSGGLSMNTEAFF

J gene: TRBJ2-1
D gene: TRBD1
clone size: -
V gene: TRBV12-3/TRBV12-4
CDR3 DNA: TGTGCCAGCAGTCTCGACAGGGTAGCTGAGCAGTTCTTC
CDR3 protein: CASSLDRVAEQFF

J gene: TRBJ2-2
D gene: -
clone size: -
V gene: TRBV29-1
CDR3 DNA: TGCAGCGCTCGACGGGCCTCCTCCGGGGAGCTGTTTTTT
CDR3 protein: CSARRASSGELFF

J gene: TRBJ2-2
D gene: TRBD1
clone size: -
V gene: TRBV25-1
CDR3 DNA: TGTGCCAGCACCACAGGGGGGACCGGGGAGCTGTTTTTT
CDR3 protein: CASTTGGTGELFF

J gene: TRBJ2-1
D gene: -
clone size: -
V gene: TRBV29-1
CDR3 DNA: TGCAGCGTTGAGTCGGGGCGAAACTACAATGAGCAGTTCTTC
CDR3 protein: CSVESGRNYNEQFF

J gene: TRBJ2-7
D gene: TRBD1
clone size: -
V gene: TRBV29-1
CDR3 DNA: TGCAGCGTCCCGGGACAGGCTTCCTACGAGCAGTACTTC
CDR3 protein: CSVPGQASYEQYF

J gene: TRBJ2-3
D gene: -
clone size: -
V gene: TRBV12-3/TRBV12-4
CDR3 DNA: TGTGCCAGCAGGGGGCTCGTGAGCACAGATACGCAGTATTTT
CDR3 protein: CASRGLVSTDTQYF

J gene: TRBJ1-2
D gene: TRBD1
clone size: -
V gene: TRBV20-1
CDR3 DNA: TGCAGTGTTCCGGACAGGAGGGGAAATGGCTACACCTTC
CDR3 protein: CSVPDRRGNGYTF

J gene: TRBJ2-1
D gene: TRBD1
clone size: -
V gene: TRBV30
CDR3 DNA: TGTGCCTGGAAAATCACAGGGGTCAATGAGCAGTTCTTC
CDR3 protein: CAWKITGVNEQFF

J gene: TRBJ1-6
D gene: -
clone size: -
V gene: TRBV3-1
CDR3 DNA: TGTGCCAGCAGCCAAGATTTGGGGAGGAGCTCCTATAATTCACCCCTCCACTTT
CDR3 protein: CASSQDLGRSSYNSPLHF

J gene: TRBJ2-1
D gene: -
clone size: -
V gene: TRBV30
CDR3 DNA: TGTGCCTGGAGTCCGGGGGCAATGTACAATGAGCAGTTCTTC
CDR3 protein: CAWSPGAMYNEQFF

J gene: TRBJ2-7
D gene: -
clone size: -
V gene: TRBV29-1
CDR3 DNA: TGCAGCGGGGGGCAGGGAGGCGAGCAGTACTTC
CDR3 protein: CSGGQGGEQYF

J gene: TRBJ1-2
D gene: TRBD1
clone size: -
V gene: TRBV7-9
CDR3 DNA: TGTGCCAGCAGCCGACAGGGGGTCCATGGCTACACCTTC
CDR3 protein: CASSRQGVHGYTF

J gene: TRBJ1-5
D gene: -
clone size: -
V gene: TRBV7-2
CDR3 DNA: TGTGCCAGCAGCGCCACAGATAGCAATCAGCCCCAGCATTTT
CDR3 protein: CASSATDSNQPQHF

J gene: TRBJ1-6
D gene: -
clone size: -
V gene: TRBV12-3/TRBV12-4
CDR3 DNA: TGTGCCAGCAGTGCCGGGGCCGGTTATTCACCCCTCCACTTT
CDR3 protein: CASSAGAGYSPLHF

J gene: TRBJ2-3
D gene: -
clone size: few
V gene: TRBV20-1
CDR3 DNA: TGCAGTGCTAGGGCCACAGATACGCAGTATTTT
CDR3 protein: CSARATDTQYF

J gene: TRBJ1-2
D gene: -
clone size: -
V gene: TRBV30
CDR3 DNA: TGTGCCTGGAGTGTAGGCGGGGACTATGGCTACACCTTC
CDR3 protein: CAWSVGGDYGYTF

J gene: TRBJ2-5
D gene: -
clone size: -
V gene: TRBV4-3
CDR3 DNA: TGCGCCAGCAGCCAAGATCGGGGGTGGGAGACCCAGTACTTC
CDR3 protein: CASSQDRGWETQYF

J gene: TRBJ2-7
D gene: -
clone size: -
V gene: TRBV20-1
CDR3 DNA: TGCAGTGCCTCTTCACCCTCGGGAGCCACCGAGCAGTACTTC
CDR3 protein: CSASSPSGATEQYF

J gene: TRBJ2-1
D gene: -
clone size: -
V gene: TRBV24-1
CDR3 DNA: TGTGCCACCAGTGGAAGGATAGGAGATGAGCAGTTCTTC
CDR3 protein: CATSGRIGDEQFF

J gene: TRBJ2-5
D gene: -
clone size: -
V gene: TRBV25-1
CDR3 DNA: TGTGCCAGCAGTAAACAGGGCGCTACCCAAGAGACCCAGTACTTC
CDR3 protein: CASSKQGATQETQYF

J gene: TRBJ2-4
D gene: -
clone size: -
V gene: TRBV3-1
CDR3 DNA: TGTGCCAGCAGCCAAGATGGGGGTCGATACTTC
CDR3 protein: CASSQDGGRYF